Each of the 21 T cell receptor beta chains below was sequenced from the same sample in a study of blood T cell repertoires in COVID-19. Some clones are missing from TCRdb's copy, which holds only in-frame ones; the method was immunoSEQ multiplex PCR. The sample consists of tens of thousands of clones, about 80% of them appearing once. Material for sequencing was peripheral blood. These receptors came from a man over 45 with active or convalescent COVID-19.

Only a few counts were recorded for this clone. This rearrangement joins TRBV5-1 to TRBJ1-2; 10 bases are shared with TRBD1. Looked up from germline, CDR1 is SGHRS and CDR2 is YFSETQ. This CDR3 comprises 14 residues. With 9 bases clipped from V and 2 bases from J, the junction kept 7 bases outside the gene matches. The CDR3 loop reads CATRGTGENYGYTF. CDR3 nucleotide sequence: TGCGCCACCCGCGGGACAGGGGAAAACTATGGCTACACCTTC.

This rearrangement joins TRBV5-1 to TRBJ2-1; TRBD1 matches at 11 bases. Germline V CDR1 and CDR2: SGHRS, YFSETQ. The CDR3 has 16 amino acids. Losses at the gene ends were 1 base for V and 5 bases for J; bases not matched to a gene: 5. The CDR3 loop is CASSLPGTGGNNEQFF. The CDR3 DNA sequence: TGCGCCAGCAGCTTGCCCGGGACAGGGGGAAACAATGAGCAGTTCTTC.

The V gene is TRBV5-1, the J gene TRBJ2-3, with TRBD2 matching over 14 bases. The CDR3 covers 17 residues. The germline V gene has CDR1 SGHRS and CDR2 YFSETQ. V lost 4 bases to trimming and J lost 9 bases; unmatched junction nucleotides: 13. CDR3 in DNA: TGCGCCAGCAGCCCCGATGAGACTAGCGGGGGGGCCGGGACGCAGTATTTT. Translating it yields CASSPDETSGGAGTQYF.

This clone was seen ten or more times. The chain uses TRBV12-3 or TRBV12-4 and TRBJ1-2, with 9 bases aligning to TRBD1. The CDR3 sequence is 13 residues long. With 8 bases clipped from V and 4 bases from J, the junction kept 5 bases outside the gene matches. CDR3 sequence reads: CASARTGVYGYTF. The DNA of the CDR3 is TGTGCCAGCGCGCGGACAGGGGTCTATGGCTACACCTTC.

This clone was observed a single time. The chain recombines TRBV5-1 with TRBJ2-4; possible D gene TRBD1, 6 bases. With 0 bases removed from V and 3 bases from J, the gap between germline ends came to 10 bases. CDR3 length: 15 amino acids. Germline V gives CDR1 SGHRS, CDR2 YFSETQ. CDR3 in DNA: TGCGCCAGCAGCTTGGCCGGGACAAACAAAAACATTCAGTACTTC. It encodes CASSLAGTNKNIQYF.

J is TRBJ1-2 and V is TRBV9; TRBD1 matches 7 bases. In germline, CDR1 is SGDLS, CDR2 YYNGEE. V shed 2 bases and J 4 bases; nucleotides not matched to a gene: 8. CDR3 length: 15 amino acids. CDR3 region: CASSVRQGGSYGYTF. The CDR3 DNA follows: TGTGCCAGCAGCGTCAGGCAGGGGGGATCCTATGGCTACACCTTC.

DNA of the CDR3: TGTGCCAGCACCCTGGCGACAGGGGATAATGAAAAACTGTTTTTT. This translates into CASTLATGDNEKLFF. V is TRBV6-5 and J is TRBJ1-4; TRBD1 matches 8 bases. Per the germline V gene, CDR1 is MNHEY and CDR2 is SVGAGI. The length of the CDR3 is 15 residues. The J segment lost 4 bases and the V segment lost 7 bases, leaving 8 bases of the junction unmatched.

The chain employs TRBV4-3 and TRBJ2-1, with TRBD2 matching 7 bases. With 4 bases clipped from V and 5 bases from J, the junction kept 11 bases outside the gene matches. The CDR3 runs 16 residues. The germline V gene encodes CDR1 LGHNA and CDR2 YSLEER. The CDR3 DNA reads as TGCGCCAGCAGCCCCCGCGTGACTAGCCTCAACAATGAGCAGTTCTTC. Protein product: CASSPRVTSLNNEQFF.

This rearrangement joins TRBV7-2 to TRBJ2-7; the match to TRBD1 covers 10 bases. The ends lost 5 bases at V and 4 bases at J; junction bases unmatched: 8. This CDR3 has 15 amino acids. Per germline, CDR1 SGHTA and CDR2 FQGNSA. CDR3: CASSVLPGQGYEQYF. The CDR3 bases are TGTGCCAGCAGCGTACTACCGGGACAGGGGTACGAGCAGTACTTC.

V is TRBV11-1 and J is TRBJ2-7, with a tentative D call TRBD1 (6 bases). V shed 5 bases and J shed 2 bases, with 10 bases lying between them. The CDR3 runs 13 residues. Germline V lookup: CDR1 SGHAT, CDR2 FQDESV (reference sequence). CDR3 nucleotides: TGTGCCAGCAGCCCCAGACAGGCCTACGAGCAGTACTTC. As protein: CASSPRQAYEQYF.

This clone was found a few times. CDR3: CASSFSGVEQFF. CDR3 bases: TGTGCCAGCAGTTTTTCGGGGGTTGAGCAGTTCTTC. This rearrangement joins TRBV12-3 or TRBV12-4 to TRBJ2-1, with D perhaps matching TRBD2 (6 bases). The CDR3 has 12 residues. V lost 3 bases and J lost 9, with 9 bases in between.

The chain couples TRBV10-3 to TRBJ2-3; D unresolved. There are 14 residues in the CDR3. The V end was cut by 6 bases, the J end by 1 base, with 11 bases between. From germline, CDR1 is ENHRY and CDR2 SYGVKD. As DNA, the CDR3 is TGTGCCATCAGCTCGGAGCCCCGCACAGATACGCAGTATTTT. It specifies CAISSEPRTDTQYF.

V is TRBV7-3 and J is TRBJ2-2, with 11 nucleotides matching TRBD1. Germline assignment: CDR1 SGHTA and CDR2 FQGTGA. The trim removed 5 bases at V and 6 bases at J, leaving 5 bases unmatched. The CDR3 length is 15 residues. The CDR3 region is CASSPWTGGAGELFF. The DNA of the CDR3 is TGTGCCAGCAGCCCCTGGACAGGGGGCGCCGGGGAGCTGTTTTTT.

This clone was recorded at least ten times. The chain recombines TRBV4-1 with TRBJ1-1; weak D call: TRBD1 (5 bases). Germline assignment: CDR1 MGHRA and CDR2 YSYEKL. This CDR3 region has 15 residues. The V end lost 4 bases, the J end lost 4 bases, and 16 bases lay between the germline ends. The CDR3 region is CASSPAGGERTEAFF. The DNA for the CDR3 is TGCGCCAGCAGCCCCGCCGGGGGGGAGCGCACTGAAGCTTTCTTT.

The chain is built from TRBV27 and TRBJ1-1, with 8 bases that match TRBD1. The CDR3 contains 16 residues. V gave up 3 bases and J gave up 3 bases; unmatched junction bases: 9. Germline V gene lookup returns CDR1 MNHEY and CDR2 SMNVEV (reference sequence). This chain's CDR3 is CASSLIPGGGYTEAFF. The CDR3 DNA follows: TGTGCCAGCAGTTTGATACCAGGGGGCGGGTACACTGAAGCTTTCTTT.

The CDR3 reads CASSHLGQGDTEAFF. As DNA, the CDR3 is TGTGCCAGTAGCCATCTGGGACAGGGGGACACTGAAGCTTTCTTT. The chain has TRBV19 and TRBJ1-1; 11 nucleotides line up with TRBD1. V lost 6 bases to trimming and J lost 3 bases; unmatched junction nucleotides: 6. The CDR3 is 15 residues long. Germline V lookup: CDR1 LNHDA, CDR2 SQIVND (reference sequence). Full variable domain (rest looked up from reference TRBV19 and TRBJ1-1): DGGITQSPKYLFRKEGQNVTLSCEQNLNHDAMYWYRQDPGQGLRLIYYSQIVNDFQKGDIAEGYSVSREKKESFPLTVTSAQKNPTAFYLCASSHLGQGDTEAFFGQGTRLTVV.

The table lists this clone with a count of one. This chain connects TRBV24-1 to TRBJ1-2, with TRBD1 as a possible D gene (6 bases). V lost 4 bases and J lost 4, with 9 bases in between. The CDR3 length is 13 residues. The germline V gene has CDR1 KGHDR and CDR2 SFDVKD. The CDR3 spells CATSDPDSYGYTF. As DNA, the CDR3 is TGTGCCACCAGTGACCCGGACAGCTATGGCTACACCTTC.

This clone has only a few counts. The chain recombines TRBV21-1 with TRBJ2-1; the table's TRBD2 call for D was not verified on the DNA. TRBV21-1 is designated a pseudogene. The CDR3 spans 18 residues. This chain's CDR3 is CASSKGSKIAGGYNEQFF. The CDR3 bases are TGTGCCAGCAGCAAAGGATCAAAGATAGCGGGGGGGTACAATGAGCAGTTCTTC.

A few counts support this clone. The gene calls are TRBV19 and TRBJ1-6, with TRBD1 matching over 7 bases. The V segment lost 3 bases and the J segment 7 bases; nucleotides outside the gene matches: 6. Germline CDR1 LNHDA, CDR2 SQIVND (reference sequence). The CDR3 length is 15 residues. CDR3 in DNA: TGTGCCAGTAGTATCTGGACAGGCTCCAATTCACCCCTCCACTTT. It encodes CASSIWTGSNSPLHF.

This rearrangement joins TRBV7-3 to TRBJ2-3; TRBD1 matches 9 bases. Germline loops: CDR1 SGHTA, CDR2 FQGTGA. The CDR3 covers 13 residues. V shed 5 bases and J 11 bases; nucleotides not matched to a gene: 8. The CDR3 sequence is CASSAITGGGQYF. In nucleotides, the CDR3 is TGTGCCAGCAGCGCGATCACAGGGGGCGGGCAGTATTTT.

This clone was seen a single time. The CDR3 loop is CASSYLAIGEQFF. The CDR3 DNA sequence: TGTGCCAGCAGTTACTTAGCGATCGGTGAGCAGTTCTTC. This chain uses TRBV6-2 or TRBV6-3 with TRBJ2-1; a weak D match, TRBD2 (5 bases). V lost 1 base and J lost 9, with 10 bases in between. This CDR3 is built from 13 residues. In germline, CDR1 is MNHEY, CDR2 SVGEGT.